This section outlines one T cell receptor (beta chain) sequence together with its context. The data originate from a study of cytomegalovirus exposure and HLA in healthy donors. The study ran its PCR with 60 Vbeta and 13 Jbeta primers. This table comes from immunoSEQ multiplex PCR, and its TCRdb copy is limited to in-frame clones, with some not included. Its table records around 57,000 clones. The CDR3 is 15 amino acids. Germline V CDR1 and CDR2: MNHEY, SMNVEV (reference sequence). The specimen sequenced was PBMCs. The clonotype originates from a woman aged 45 to 65 in good health and CMV-seropositive. This rearrangement joins TRBV27 to TRBJ2-5, with 7 bases aligning to TRBD1. The DNA matches TRBJ2-7 better at its end, which makes the J call doubtful. The CDR3 here is CASSLTGAPSYEQYF. CDR3 DNA: TGTGCCAGCAGCCTAACAGGGGCCCCCTCGTACGAGCAGTACTTC.